Included here is one TCR beta chain sequence, with context. This clonotype showed up just a few times. What antigen it recognizes has not been identified. No clone much larger than this one lies a single base away; base qualities are absent. The data stem from a study of T cells after yellow fever vaccination (dated by TCRdb to 2018 to 2020). In terms of the full investigation: The SMART-Seq v4 Ultra Low Input RNA kit was used to prepare libraries from fractions with low cell numbers. Two healthy male donors, one aged 18 to 30 and one aged 30 to 40 years, made up the cohort. Bulk PBMC replicates and cell subsets were isolated from blood drawn at multiple timepoints before and after both primary and secondary immunization. To follow T-cell clones before and after primary and booster YFV17D yellow fever vaccination, bulk TCR alpha and beta repertoires were sequenced over time.

Broader findings and caveats from the paper: After the booster, most of the clones that had expanded following primary vaccination were detected again (almost 98% of CD4 and around 88% of CD8), which suggests that memory was broadly maintained. FACS-sorted repertoires could contain abundant contaminating clonotypes from the bulk population, so computational filtering was required. Compared with the primary T-cell response, the secondary T-cell response was faster but weaker, reaching its peak on day 5 rather than on day 15. Because only two donors were included in the study, the extent to which the findings can be generalized is limited. A small fraction of clonotypes appeared in both the CD4 and CD8 compartments, likely as a result of convergent recombination.

TCRdb shows the sequencer as Illumina NovaSeq 6000. TCR cDNA was synthesized by 5'RACE template switching, which introduced a universal primer site and unique molecular identifiers. Priming for cDNA synthesis came from both the TCR alpha and TCR beta constant segments. Two PCR steps were used to amplify libraries, with sample barcodes and sequencing adapters being added in the second step. Sequencing of libraries was performed on Illumina HiSeq 2500 (2x100 bp) or NovaSeq (2x150 bp). The published analysis was carried out like this. Reads were demultiplexed and collapsed into UMI consensus sequences with MIGEC, and V(D)J alignment was performed with MiXCR. Clonotypes responding to the vaccine were identified with edgeR on replicate PBMC samples, with the criteria of FDR below 0.01 and a log2 fold change above 5 up to day 15. Bulk clonotypes were assigned CD4 or CD8 identity according to which sequenced CD4 or CD8 repertoire held them at higher abundance. TCRdb reworked the public reads: Q25 trimming with fastp, MiXCR clone assembly, productive beta chains retained. Entries are consolidated by CDR3 protein sequence, retaining the most common genes and DNA. What appears here as the V and J calls and clone size reflects TCRdb's work, not the paper's. The sample data list 250,000 to 400,000 distinct CDR3 sequences, and 3.5% to 4.5% of these were observed just once. The biggest ten clones account for just under 20% of the sample.

Per the publication, the treatment or condition label means: live attenuated yellow fever vaccine strain. At every blood-draw timepoint, two biological replicates of bulk PBMCs were collected. PBMCs were isolated from peripheral blood using a standard Ficoll-Paque protocol. TriZol was used to extract RNA from bulk PBMCs, CD4 and CD8 fractions, and dextramer-positive and dextramer-negative fractions. The material was PBMCs, obtained 15 days after the yellow fever booster vaccination. This TCR derives from a man aged 18-30 years who received the YFV17D yellow fever vaccine.

CDR3 loop: CASSEGLAGGTSTDTQYF. The nucleotide sequence is TGCGCCAGCAGCGAGGGACTAGCGGGGGGCACTAGCACAGATACGCAGTATTTT. The sequence joins TRBV5-1 to TRBJ2-3, and TRBD2 aligns with 15 junction nucleotides. V loses 4 bases at its end and J loses 0 bases; junction bases beyond the gene matches: 6. From the cysteine up to the phenylalanine, the CDR3 has a length of 18 residues. CDR3 DNA only is kept here, 54 bases in frame from base 1. The germline V gene specifies SGHRS as CDR1 and YFSETQ as CDR2.